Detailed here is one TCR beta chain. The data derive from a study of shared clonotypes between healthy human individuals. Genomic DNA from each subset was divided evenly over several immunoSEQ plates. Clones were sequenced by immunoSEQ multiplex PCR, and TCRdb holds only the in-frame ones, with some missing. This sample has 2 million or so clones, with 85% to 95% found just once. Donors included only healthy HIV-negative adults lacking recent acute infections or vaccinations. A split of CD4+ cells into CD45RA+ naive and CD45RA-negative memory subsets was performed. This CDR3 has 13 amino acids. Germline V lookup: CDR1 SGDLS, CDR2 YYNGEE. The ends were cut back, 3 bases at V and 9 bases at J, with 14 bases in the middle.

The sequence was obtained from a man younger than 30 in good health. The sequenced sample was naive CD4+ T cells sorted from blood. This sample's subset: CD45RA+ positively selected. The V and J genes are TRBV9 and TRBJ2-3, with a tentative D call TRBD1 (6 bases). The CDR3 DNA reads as TGTGCCAGCAGCGCTACCCCGGGACAAACGCAGTATTTT. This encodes CASSATPGQTQYF.